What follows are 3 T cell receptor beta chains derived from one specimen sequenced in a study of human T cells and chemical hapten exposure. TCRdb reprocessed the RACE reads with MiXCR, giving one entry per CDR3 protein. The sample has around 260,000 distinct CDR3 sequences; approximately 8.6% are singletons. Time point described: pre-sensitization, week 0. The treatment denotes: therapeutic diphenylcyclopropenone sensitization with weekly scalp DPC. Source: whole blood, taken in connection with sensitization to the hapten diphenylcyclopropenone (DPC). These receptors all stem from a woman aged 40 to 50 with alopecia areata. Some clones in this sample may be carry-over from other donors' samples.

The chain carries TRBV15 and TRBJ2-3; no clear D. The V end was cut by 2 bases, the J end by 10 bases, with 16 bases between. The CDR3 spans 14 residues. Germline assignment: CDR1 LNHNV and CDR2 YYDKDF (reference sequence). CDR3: CATSRPHASSPQYF. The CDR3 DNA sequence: TGTGCCACCAGCAGACCCCATGCCAGTAGTCCGCAGTATTTT. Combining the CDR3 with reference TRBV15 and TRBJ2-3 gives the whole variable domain DAMVIQNPRYQVTQFGKPVTLSCSQTLNHNVMYWYQQKSSQAPKLLFHYYDKDFNNEADTPDNFQSRRPNTSFCFLDIRSPGLGDTAMYLCATSRPHASSPQYFGPGTRLTVL.

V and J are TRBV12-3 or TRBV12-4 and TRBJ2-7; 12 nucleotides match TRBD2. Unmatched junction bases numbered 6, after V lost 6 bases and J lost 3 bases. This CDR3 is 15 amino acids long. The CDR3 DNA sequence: TGTGCCAGCAGACCCCTGACTAGCGGGAGCTACGAGCAGTACTTC. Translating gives CASRPLTSGSYEQYF.

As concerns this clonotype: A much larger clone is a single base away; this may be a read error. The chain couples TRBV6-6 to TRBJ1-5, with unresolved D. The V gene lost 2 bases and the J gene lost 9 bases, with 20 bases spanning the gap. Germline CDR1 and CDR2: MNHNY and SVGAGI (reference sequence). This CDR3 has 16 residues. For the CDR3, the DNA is TGTGCCAGCAGTTACGGCACAGTGTTGGGAGGTCGGCCCCAGCATTTT. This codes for CASSYGTVLGGRPQHF.